This T cell receptor beta chain was captured by sequencing in a study of CD8+ T cells in alopecia areata. It was cDNA, reverse transcribed from extracted RNA, that served as the sequencing template. The repertoire was sequenced with immunoSEQ multiplex PCR; TCRdb's copy has only in-frame clones and lacks some. The table shows more than 90,000 clones, with 61% occurring only once. Treatment given: oral pan-JAK inhibitor, 5-10 mg twice daily. The TCR sequence derives from a human donor with alopecia areata. This material consisted of CD8+ T cells sorted from blood, taken at week 4, from a patient treated with tofacitinib.

The CDR3 region is CSVVGTEIGYGYTF. CDR3 in DNA: TGCAGCGTTGTAGGGACAGAAATAGGGTACGGCTACACCTTC. V is TRBV29-1 and J is TRBJ1-2, with 7 bases matching TRBD1. J lost 8 bases, V lost 4 bases, and 13 bases had no gene match. Germline lookup yields CDR1 SQVTM and CDR2 ANQGSEA. The CDR3 loop spans 14 amino acids.